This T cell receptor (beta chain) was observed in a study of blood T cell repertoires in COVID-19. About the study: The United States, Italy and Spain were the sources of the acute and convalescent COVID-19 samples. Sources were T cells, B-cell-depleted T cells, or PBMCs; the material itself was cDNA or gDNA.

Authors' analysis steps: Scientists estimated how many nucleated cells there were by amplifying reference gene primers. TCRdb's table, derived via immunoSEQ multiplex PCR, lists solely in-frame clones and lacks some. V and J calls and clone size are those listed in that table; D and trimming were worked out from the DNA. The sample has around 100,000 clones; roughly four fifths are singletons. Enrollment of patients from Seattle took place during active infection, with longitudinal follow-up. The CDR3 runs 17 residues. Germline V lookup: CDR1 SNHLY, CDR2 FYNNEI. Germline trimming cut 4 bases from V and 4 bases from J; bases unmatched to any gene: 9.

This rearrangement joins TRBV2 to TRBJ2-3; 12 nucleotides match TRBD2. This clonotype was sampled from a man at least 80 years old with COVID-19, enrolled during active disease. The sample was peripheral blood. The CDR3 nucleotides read TGTGCCAGCAGTGGAGACCTAGCGGGGGGGCGTCCAGATACGCAGTATTTT. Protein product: CASSGDLAGGRPDTQYF.